This is a list of T cell receptor beta chains from one sample in a study of PD-1 blockade in mismatch repair-deficient tumors. Clones were read by immunoSEQ multiplex PCR, and TCRdb kept only the in-frame ones, dropping some. Seen here are tens of thousands of clones, about 81% observed once, and the top ten hold under 3.5%. The starting material was PBMCs, obtained before pembrolizumab treatment. The receptors were gathered from an adult with mismatch repair-deficient cancer. CDR3s include the opening cysteine and the closing phenylalanine or tryptophan. Fields, in order: V gene, J gene, D gene, clone size, CDR3 DNA, CDR3 protein. D genes are given only for firm matches. Clone size is shown for a subset of rows, as once, few, many or a class of expanded clone.

TRBV28	TRBJ2-1	TRBD1	-	TGTGCCAGCAGTTCTTATGAGGGGGCTTACAATGAGCAGTTCTTC	CASSSYEGAYNEQFF
TRBV5-1	TRBJ1-1	TRBD1	-	TGCGCCAGCAGCTTGGAACCAGGGGGGATCGCTGAAGCTTTCTTT	CASSLEPGGIAEAFF
TRBV9	TRBJ2-5	TRBD2	-	TGTGCCAGCAGCCCAACTAGCGTAGAGACCCAGTACTTC	CASSPTSVETQYF
TRBV7-2	TRBJ2-3	-	-	TGTGCCAGCAGCTTCGGGAGCACAGATACGCAGTATTTT	CASSFGSTDTQYF
TRBV27	TRBJ2-7	TRBD2	few	TGTGCCAGCGCTAGCGGGAGTCATCCCGAGCAGTACTTC	CASASGSHPEQYF
TRBV7-9	TRBJ2-3	TRBD2	-	TGTGCCAGCAGGGCAGGGCTTGGGACTAGCGGCACAGATACGCAGTATTTT	CASRAGLGTSGTDTQYF
TRBV4-2	TRBJ1-5	TRBD1	-	TGTGCCAGCAGCCAAGGACAGGGAGAGCAGCCCCAGCATTTT	CASSQGQGEQPQHF
TRBV6-6	TRBJ1-4	TRBD1	-	TGTGCCAGCAGTTACGACAGGGTCGAAGAAAAACTGTTTTTT	CASSYDRVEEKLFF
TRBV5-1	TRBJ1-4	TRBD1	-	TGCGCCAGCAGCTTAACAGGGGCAACTAATGAAAAACTGTTTTTT	CASSLTGATNEKLFF
TRBV30	TRBJ2-3	-	-	TGTGCCTGGTCGATCTTAGGGGCAGATACGCAGTATTTT	CAWSILGADTQYF
TRBV18	TRBJ1-4	TRBD1	-	TGTGCCAGCTCACCACCAGGGACAGTTCAACTAAAGGAAAAACTGTTTTTT	CASSPPGTVQLKEKLFF
TRBV7-3	TRBJ1-2	-	-	TGTGCCAGCAGCTCACCCGAGGCGACCGGCTACACCTTC	CASSSPEATGYTF
TRBV7-9	TRBJ1-5	TRBD1	-	TGTGCCACCTCGGGGCAGGGGGCGATGGGCAATCAGCCCCAGCATTTT	CATSGQGAMGNQPQHF
TRBV7-9	TRBJ2-1	TRBD1	-	TGTGCCAGCAGCTTAGGGAGGTCGGGACAGGGGCGGAATGAGCAGTTCTTC	CASSLGRSGQGRNEQFF
TRBV7-9	TRBJ2-1	-	-	TGTGCCAGCAGCCTGACTAGTTACAATGAGCAGTTCTTC	CASSLTSYNEQFF
TRBV6-9	TRBJ2-7	-	-	TGTGCCAGCAGTTATTTGGGGGGGCGCGGGTACGAGCAGTACTTC	CASSYLGGRGYEQYF
TRBV7-9	TRBJ1-1	-	-	TGTGCCAGCAGCAAGGGTGCCGGGAGGACTGAAGCTTTCTTT	CASSKGAGRTEAFF
TRBV28	TRBJ2-7	-	-	TGTGCCAGCAGTTTTTTTGCGGGGTCCTCCTACGAGCAGTACTTC	CASSFFAGSSYEQYF
TRBV28	TRBJ1-1	-	-	TGTGCCAGCAGTTTATTGGGTGGGGGGGCGAGTAACACTGAAGCTTTCTTT	CASSLLGGGASNTEAFF
TRBV14	TRBJ2-7	-	-	TGTGCCAGCAGCCGGAGAGGCCACGAGCAGTACTTC	CASSRRGHEQYF
TRBV11-1	TRBJ2-7	-	-	TGTGCCAGCAGCTTAACCACACTTTACGAGGGCGAGCAGTACTTC	CASSLTTLYEGEQYF
TRBV18	TRBJ2-2	TRBD2	-	TGTGCCAGCTCACCACAGAGATCTAGCGGGAGGCTCGGTACCGGGGAGCTGTTTTTT	CASSPQRSSGRLGTGELFF
TRBV28	TRBJ2-4	TRBD2	-	TGTGCCAGCAGTTTTTGGAGAACTAGCGGGGCGGCCAAAAACATTCAGTACTTC	CASSFWRTSGAAKNIQYF
TRBV6-6	TRBJ2-1	-	-	TGTGCCAGCAGTTACTTCCTAGCCTCGTTAGTCAATGAGCAGTTCTTC	CASSYFLASLVNEQFF
TRBV15	TRBJ1-1	-	-	TGTGCCACCAGCAGAGGTAGCTGGGTGAACACTGAAGCTTTCTTT	CATSRGSWVNTEAFF
TRBV29-1	TRBJ2-1	-	-	TGCAGCGTTGTGCGGACTCCACGTGGTAATGAGCAGTTCTTC	CSVVRTPRGNEQFF
TRBV28	TRBJ2-7	TRBD2	-	TGTGCCAGCAGCGGGACTAACTTTTCCTACGAGCAGTACTTC	CASSGTNFSYEQYF
TRBV29-1	TRBJ2-1	TRBD2	-	TGCAGCGTCCATAGCGGGAGGTTCGGTGAGCAGTTCTTC	CSVHSGRFGEQFF
TRBV7-3	TRBJ2-1	TRBD2	-	TGTGCCAGCAGCTTAACGCCCCCCGGGACTAGGCACAATGAGCAGTTCTTC	CASSLTPPGTRHNEQFF
TRBV5-6	TRBJ1-2	-	-	TGTGCCAGCAGCTTGAACTCAGAGTACCAACTATGGTCCGGCTATGGCTACACCTTC	CASSLNSEYQLWSGYGYTF
TRBV7-3	TRBJ2-1	TRBD2	once	TGTGCCAGCAGCCCACGGGGGGGCAGCGCGGCCTACAATGAGCAGTTCTTC	CASSPRGGSAAYNEQFF
TRBV5-1	TRBJ2-3	TRBD1	-	TGCGCCAGCAGCTTGACGACAGGGAAAGATACGCAGTATTTT	CASSLTTGKDTQYF
TRBV28	TRBJ2-5	-	-	TGTGCCAGCAGGCGATCGCGGGGCCAAGAGACCCAGTACTTC	CASRRSRGQETQYF
TRBV19	TRBJ2-5	TRBD1	-	TGTGCCAGTAGTCACAGGGGGCGCCGAGAGACCCAGTACTTC	CASSHRGRRETQYF
TRBV28	TRBJ2-7	-	-	TGTGCCAGCAGTTCGACTAACTCCTACGAGCAGTACTTC	CASSSTNSYEQYF
TRBV7-9	TRBJ2-2	TRBD1	few	TGTGCCAGCAGCACCGGGACAGAGAACACCGGGGAGCTGTTTTTT	CASSTGTENTGELFF
TRBV6-5	TRBJ2-7	TRBD1	-	TGTGCCAGCGGCCGTACCGGGACAGGTTACTACGAGCAGTACTTC	CASGRTGTGYYEQYF
TRBV21-1	TRBJ2-7	-	once	TGTGCCAGCAGCAAAGCTCACAGGGGTACCTACGAGCAGTACTTC	CASSKAHRGTYEQYF
TRBV7-6	TRBJ2-1	TRBD1	-	TGTGCCAGCAGCTTCCGGTCCGACAGGGGGAATGAGCAGTTCTTC	CASSFRSDRGNEQFF
TRBV10-1	TRBJ2-1	-	-	TGCGCCAGCAGCGCACCCGAGGTGGCGGGCGATGAGCAGTTCTTC	CASSAPEVAGDEQFF
TRBV10-2	TRBJ2-7	-	few	TGCGCCAGCAGCTCGGGGTCCGAGCAGTACTTC	CASSSGSEQYF
TRBV19	TRBJ1-1	TRBD1	-	TGTGCCAGTACCATTACAGGGGGCACTGAAGCTTTCTTT	CASTITGGTEAFF
TRBV5-1	TRBJ1-4	TRBD1	-	TGCGCCAGCAGCTTGGACGGGACAGGGGGAGAAAAACTGTTTTTT	CASSLDGTGGEKLFF
TRBV6-1	TRBJ2-7	TRBD2	-	TGTGCCAGCAGTGACGCTAGCGGGAGTGGTTACGAGCAGTACTTC	CASSDASGSGYEQYF
TRBV28	TRBJ2-5	TRBD1	-	TGTGCCAGCAGTCCCAACCAGGGACAGATAGAGACCCAGTACTTC	CASSPNQGQIETQYF
TRBV20-1	TRBJ1-2	-	-	TGCAGTGCATTCGACAGGCATGGCTACACCTTC	CSAFDRHGYTF
TRBV5-6	TRBJ2-3	TRBD1	-	TGTGCCAGCAGCTTGCTATGGCAGGGGGTTCAGTCCACAGATACGCAGTATTTT	CASSLLWQGVQSTDTQYF
TRBV7-9	TRBJ2-1	TRBD2	-	TGTGCCAGCAGCCAAATTGGACTAGCCCACAATGAGCAGTTCTTC	CASSQIGLAHNEQFF
TRBV27	TRBJ1-1	TRBD1	-	TGTGCCAGCAGTTATACAGGGGGGGGGAACACTGAAGCTTTCTTT	CASSYTGGGNTEAFF
TRBV18	TRBJ2-7	-	-	TGTGCCAGCTCATCAACTAGCTCCTACGAGCAGTACTTC	CASSSTSSYEQYF